The next 27 T cell receptor beta chains were all read from a single sample in a study of T cells after yellow fever vaccination. TCRdb used MiXCR to reprocess the 5' RACE reads, holding one entry per CDR3 protein. The table records 300,000 to 400,000 distinct CDR3 sequences, 8.7% of them present only once. Sequenced here: PBMCs, sampled on the day of the first yellow fever vaccination. The source is a man aged 18 to 30 who received the YFV17D yellow fever vaccine.

In its sample, this clonotype was seen a few times. The chain employs TRBV5-5 and TRBJ1-1; D is possibly TRBD1 (6 bases). Trimming shortened V by 3 bases and J by 7 bases, and 19 bases separated the two germline ends. This CDR3 spans 15 amino acids. From germline, CDR1 is SGHKS and CDR2 YYEKEE (reference sequence). This CDR3 reads CASSSRGPRGGEAFF. The CDR3 region has the DNA TGTGCCAGCAGCTCGAGGGGACCCAGAGGGGGTGAAGCTTTCTTT.

The V gene is TRBV3-1, the J gene TRBJ2-1; 8 bases are a match to TRBD2. Trimming removed 2 bases from V and 3 bases from J; junction bases left unmatched: 3. The CDR3 is made up of 15 amino acids. Germline V gives CDR1 LGHDT, CDR2 YNNKEL (reference sequence). The CDR3 loop reads CASSQPAGVYNEQFF. The CDR3 DNA follows: TGTGCCAGCAGCCAACCAGCGGGGGTCTACAATGAGCAGTTCTTC.

There are many counts of this clonotype. The chain is built from TRBV5-4 and TRBJ2-1; tentative D call: TRBD2 (5 bases). Deletions cut 4 bases from V and 4 bases from J, with 12 bases between. Germline CDR1 is SGHNT and CDR2 is YYREEE (reference sequence). There are 14 residues in the CDR3. CDR3 bases: TGTGCCAGCAGCAGACGGGATCTATACAATGAGCAGTTCTTC. Translation gives CASSRRDLYNEQFF.

This clonotype was counted only a few times. V and J are TRBV7-3 and TRBJ2-7; 8 bases map to TRBD1. CDR1 and CDR2 from the germline V gene are SGHTA and FQGTGA. Trimming removed 3 bases from V and 6 bases from J; junction bases left unmatched: 4. The length of the CDR3 is 13 residues. This chain's CDR3 is CASSFGQGGEQYF. The CDR3 DNA follows: TGTGCCAGCAGCTTCGGACAGGGAGGCGAGCAGTACTTC.

This clonotype was seen many times. The V call is TRBV23-1, the J call TRBJ2-7, with TRBD1 matching over 8 bases. TRBV23-1 has ORF status, its function being uncertain. The V gene end was trimmed by 7 bases and the J gene end by 6 bases; junction bases not matched to a gene: 14. The CDR3 has 15 amino acids. The chain's CDR3 is CASILRTGKAREQYV. Here the CDR3 DNA reads TGCGCCAGCATACTACGGACAGGGAAAGCGCGCGAGCAGTACGTC.

This clonotype was observed a few times. The chain combines TRBV6-1 with TRBJ2-3; 7 bases align to TRBD2. J gave up 0 bases and V 6 bases, and 6 bases lay outside the gene matches. Germline V gene sequence: CDR1 MNHNS, CDR2 SASEGT. CDR3 size: 15 residues. The CDR3 sequence is CASRLAYSSTDTQYF. The CDR3 region has the DNA TGTGCCAGCAGACTAGCGTATTCCAGCACAGATACGCAGTATTTT.

This clonotype was observed many times. The V and J genes are TRBV7-2 and TRBJ2-5, with D maybe TRBD1 (6 bases). Germline V lookup: CDR1 SGHTA, CDR2 FQGNSA. The CDR3 sequence is 15 residues long. Trimming cost V 1 base and J 4 bases, with 13 bases left between them. The CDR3 nucleotides are TGTGCCAGCAGCTTAGTGGGGGCGGGCGGAGAGACCCAGTACTTC. It encodes CASSLVGAGGETQYF.

The sample holds a few counts of this clonotype. The V and J genes are TRBV6-1 and TRBJ2-7, with 7 bases that match TRBD1. This CDR3 spans 14 amino acids. With V trimmed by 5 bases and J by 6 bases, 10 bases remained unmatched. The germline V gene has CDR1 MNHNS and CDR2 SASEGT. The CDR3 here is CASSRDRVWGEQYF. The CDR3 nucleotides read TGTGCCAGCAGTCGTGACAGGGTATGGGGCGAGCAGTACTTC.

The chain couples TRBV11-2 to TRBJ2-7, with D possibly being TRBD1 (6 bases). The V end lost 5 bases, the J end lost 5 bases, and 10 bases lay between the germline ends. CDR1 SGHAT and CDR2 FQNNGV come from the germline V gene. The CDR3 totals 12 residues. CDR3 loop: CASSLNRDEQYF. The CDR3 bases are TGTGCCAGCAGCCTTAACAGGGACGAGCAGTACTTC. The full variable domain, rest sourced from reference TRBV11-2 and TRBJ2-7, is EAGVAQSPRYKIIEKRQSVAFWCNPISGHATLYWYQQILGQGPKLLIQFQNNGVVDDSQLPKDRFSAERLKGVDSTLKIQPAKLEDSAVYLCASSLNRDEQYFGPGTRLTVT.

This rearrangement joins TRBV5-4 to TRBJ2-7; no clear D gene. The CDR3 is 15 residues long. The germline V gene encodes CDR1 SGHNT and CDR2 YYREEE (reference sequence). Deletions cut 1 base from V and 2 bases from J, with 13 bases between. The CDR3, as DNA: TGTGCCAGCAGCTTGTCTTGGAACAGAGCCTACGAGCAGTACGTC. Translating it yields CASSLSWNRAYEQYV.

This clonotype was seen at least ten times. The chain employs TRBV5-1 and TRBJ1-2; D call uncertain. The CDR3 runs to 14 residues. Germline CDR1 is SGHRS and CDR2 is YFSETQ. V shed 0 bases and J shed 1 base, with 7 bases lying between them. The CDR3 bases are TGCGCCAGCAGCTTGGATGGAAATAACTATGGCTACACCTTC. Its protein is CASSLDGNNYGYTF. The variable domain in full, with the rest retrieved from reference TRBV5-1 and TRBJ1-2, is KAGVTQTPRYLIKTRGQQVTLSCSPISGHRSVSWYQQTPGQGLQFLFEYFSETQRNKGNFPGRFSGRQFSNSRSEMNVSTLELGDSALYLCASSLDGNNYGYTFGSGTRLTVV.

This clonotype was counted a few times. The chain employs TRBV7-9 and TRBJ1-1; no clear D gene. This CDR3 spans 15 amino acids. CDR1 and CDR2 from the germline V gene are SEHNR and FQNEAQ (reference sequence). Trimming removed 7 bases at V and 1 base at J, with 16 bases between. The CDR3 nucleotides read TGTGCCAGCAACATCCTATGGGAGGAGAACACTGAAGCTTTCTTT. It yields the protein CASNILWEENTEAFF.

This chain connects TRBV11-2 to TRBJ2-5; TRBD1 or TRBD2 may be the D gene (5 bases each). Germline V gives CDR1 SGHAT, CDR2 FQNNGV. This CDR3 spans 16 amino acids. The V and J ends lost 4 bases and 5 bases respectively, with 20 bases between them. The CDR3 sequence is CASSSLHGTHPETQYF. The CDR3 coding sequence is TGTGCCAGCAGCTCCCTGCACGGGACCCACCCGGAGACCCAGTACTTC.

The V call is TRBV7-9, the J call TRBJ1-1; D is possibly TRBD1 (6 bases). The V gene's germline CDR1 is SEHNR and CDR2 FQNEAQ (reference sequence). The V end lost 5 bases, the J end lost 4 bases, and 14 bases lay between the germline ends. This CDR3 has 14 amino acids. This chain's CDR3 is CASSLGGFSTEAFF. The DNA for the CDR3 is TGTGCCAGCAGCCTAGGGGGTTTTAGCACTGAAGCTTTCTTT.

This clonotype came up many times. The V gene is TRBV7-9, the J gene TRBJ2-1; tentative D call: TRBD1 (5 bases). Germline values: CDR1 SEHNR, CDR2 FQNEAQ (reference sequence). Trimming pared 1 base from V and 7 bases from J, leaving 5 bases between. The CDR3 is 12 amino acids. This CDR3 reads CASSLDRNEQFF. CDR3 coding DNA: TGTGCCAGCAGCTTAGACAGGAATGAGCAGTTCTTC.

This clonotype appeared many times. The chain couples TRBV29-1 to TRBJ1-3, with unresolved D. V was shortened by 7 bases and J by 3 bases, with 16 bases between the two germline ends. CDR3 size: 14 residues. In germline, CDR1 is SQVTM, CDR2 ANQGSEA. The DNA for the CDR3 is TGCAGCGGTGGGTGGGGTACCGATGGAAACACCATATATTTT. Protein: CSGGWGTDGNTIYF.

In this sample, this clonotype turned up a few times. For the CDR3, the DNA is TGCGCCAGCAGTACCGGGGGACAGGGATCCTACGAGCAGTACGTC. Its protein product is CASSTGGQGSYEQYV. The chain is built from TRBV5-1 and TRBJ2-7; 9 bases line up with TRBD1. Germline V gene data show CDR1 as SGHRS and CDR2 as YFSETQ. The CDR3 has 15 residues. The J segment lost 1 base and the V segment lost 5 bases, leaving 7 bases of the junction unmatched.

This clonotype was observed a few times. CDR3 sequence (DNA): TGTGCCAGCAGCCTTACCACGACTAGCGGGGCACGGCATACGCAGTATTTT. This codes for CASSLTTTSGARHTQYF. This chain joins TRBV4-2 and TRBJ2-3, with 11 bases fitting TRBD2. Looked up from germline, CDR1 is LGHNA and CDR2 is YNFKEQ. The CDR3 is 17 residues long. V lost 4 bases to trimming and J lost 7 bases; unmatched junction nucleotides: 13.

This clonotype was seen only a few times. The J gene is TRBJ2-3, the V gene TRBV7-2; D is unclear. V lost 1 base and J lost 1, with 12 bases in between. CDR1 is SGHTA, CDR2 FQGNSA, per germline. The CDR3 runs 16 residues. CDR3 bases: TGTGCCAGCAGCTTAGAAACCGGGTTTGGCACAGATACGCAGTATTTT. Protein sequence: CASSLETGFGTDTQYF.

This clonotype came up a few times. The chain joins TRBV29-1 to TRBJ1-2; D is undetermined. V was pared by 1 base and J by 14 bases, with 11 bases between. The germline V gene encodes CDR1 SQVTM and CDR2 ANQGSEA. The CDR3 covers 10 residues. DNA for the CDR3: TGCAGCGTTGAAGGCCGTAGGCGTACCTTC. Protein sequence: CSVEGRRRTF.

V and J are TRBV7-6 and TRBJ2-7, with TRBD1 matching 9 bases. The CDR3 contains 14 residues. V shed 1 base and J 6 bases; nucleotides not matched to a gene: 4. Looked up from germline, CDR1 is SGHVS and CDR2 is FNYEAQ. CDR3: CASSLGWTGVEQYF. The CDR3 nucleotides read TGTGCCAGCAGCTTAGGCTGGACAGGGGTCGAGCAGTACTTC.

This clonotype has just a few counts. The chain employs TRBV20-1 and TRBJ1-2; no reliable D call. The ends were cut back, 5 bases at V and 1 base at J, with 11 bases in the middle. The CDR3 is made up of 13 amino acids. CDR1 and CDR2 (germline): DFQATT, SNEGSKA (reference sequence). The CDR3 bases are TGCAGTGCTCTAAACCCGATTAACTATGGCTACACCTTC. It is translated as CSALNPINYGYTF.

This clonotype was seen a handful of times. V is TRBV7-6 and J is TRBJ2-5, with TRBD2 as a possible D gene (6 bases). Germline values: CDR1 SGHVS, CDR2 FNYEAQ. The CDR3 is 15 amino acids. Trimming removed 3 bases at V and 5 bases at J, with 16 bases between. CDR3 nucleotide sequence: TGTGCCAGCAGCTTGGGGACTTTTAAGGTCGAGACCCAGTACTTC. This encodes CASSLGTFKVETQYF. The entire variable domain, with the rest obtained from reference TRBV7-6 and TRBJ2-5, is as follows: GAGVSQSPRYKVTKRGQDVALRCDPISGHVSLYWYRQALGQGPEFLTYFNYEAQQDKSGLPNDRFSAERPEGSISTLTIQRTEQRDSAMYRCASSLGTFKVETQYFGPGTRLLVL.

This clonotype was recorded many times. The chain combines TRBV4-2 with TRBJ2-7, with D tentatively TRBD2 (6 bases). Trimming pared 0 bases from V and 6 bases from J, leaving 9 bases between. CDR1 LGHNA and CDR2 YNFKEQ come from the germline V gene. This CDR3 spans 13 amino acids. The CDR3 coding sequence is TGTGCCAGCAGCCAAGATCTGGGACTCGAGCAGTACTTC. The encoded protein is CASSQDLGLEQYF.

This clonotype was picked up many times. The genes are TRBV12-3 or TRBV12-4 and TRBJ1-1; D may be TRBD1 (5 bases). The germline V and J ends were trimmed by 3 bases and 4 bases, with 12 bases remaining between them. This CDR3 spans 14 amino acids. This CDR3 reads CASSFGAPGTEAFF. The CDR3 coding sequence is TGTGCCAGCAGTTTTGGGGCGCCGGGCACTGAAGCTTTCTTT.

The chain carries TRBV7-2 and TRBJ2-1, with D unresolved. Germline assignment: CDR1 SGHTA and CDR2 FQGNSA. Trimming pared 2 bases from V and 6 bases from J, leaving 8 bases between. The CDR3 length is 13 residues. In DNA form, the CDR3 reads TGTGCCAGCAGCTTACTAGTCCGCAATGAGCAGTTCTTC. This codes for CASSLLVRNEQFF.

The CDR3 loop reads CASSEDRGRLDTQYF. CDR3 nucleotide sequence: TGTGCCAGCAGCGAGGACAGGGGGCGTCTGGATACGCAGTATTTT. The chain recombines TRBV7-2 with TRBJ2-3; TRBD1 aligns across 11 bases. The CDR3 is 15 residues long. J lost 6 bases, V lost 5 bases, and 7 bases had no gene match. Per the germline V gene, CDR1 is SGHTA and CDR2 is FQGNSA.